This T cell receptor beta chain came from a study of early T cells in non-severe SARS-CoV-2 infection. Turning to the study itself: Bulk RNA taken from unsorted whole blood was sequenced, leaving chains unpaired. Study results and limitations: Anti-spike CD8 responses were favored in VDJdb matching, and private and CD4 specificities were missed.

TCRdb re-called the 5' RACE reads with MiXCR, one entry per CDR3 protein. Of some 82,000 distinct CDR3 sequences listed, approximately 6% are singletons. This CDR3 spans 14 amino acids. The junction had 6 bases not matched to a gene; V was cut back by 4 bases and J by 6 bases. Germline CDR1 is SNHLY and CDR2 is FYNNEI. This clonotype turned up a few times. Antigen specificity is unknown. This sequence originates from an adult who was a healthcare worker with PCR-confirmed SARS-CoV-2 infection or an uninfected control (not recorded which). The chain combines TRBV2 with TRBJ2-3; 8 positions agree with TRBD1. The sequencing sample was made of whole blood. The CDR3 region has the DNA TGTGCCAGCAGTGTGGCGCAGGGGGCGGATACGCAGTATTTT. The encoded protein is CASSVAQGADTQYF.